This TCR beta chain came from a study of T cell responses to AZD1222 COVID-19 vaccine. Study-wide results and limits: Nearly half of unique spike-specific TCRs reportedly avoided B.1.351 and B.1.1.7 mutated regions. There were mostly white British donors and more females than males, and clonal diversity was possibly underestimated. The study sampled repertoires only after the peak T cell response.

Worth noting for this clone: Its antigen is still unknown.

Using immunoSEQ multiplex PCR, the repertoire was profiled, and TCRdb retains in-frame clones only, with some absent. The sample consists of fewer than 130,000 clones, 81% of them appearing once. J lost 9 bases, V lost 0 bases, and 1 base had no gene match. Per the germline V gene, CDR1 is LGHNA and CDR2 is YSLEER. The CDR3 extends over 15 amino acids. The specimen comprised peripheral blood, sampled on day 0 of AZD1222 vaccination. The chain carries TRBV4-3 and TRBJ2-1, with TRBD2 identical over 14 bases. The source of this sequence is an adult in good health. DNA for the CDR3: TGCGCCAGCAGCCAAGAGACTAGCGGGGGGGCTGAGCAGTTCTTC. Amino acid sequence: CASSQETSGGAEQFF.